A single sample gave rise to the 18 T cell receptor beta chains below, sequenced in a study of shared clonotypes between healthy human individuals. Data came from immunoSEQ multiplex PCR; TCRdb stores just in-frame clones and leaves some out. The sample lists hundreds of thousands of clones; more than 70% were seen once. Source material: memory CD4+ T cells sorted from blood. Subset denoted: CD45RA-negative fraction. The receptors were sampled from a woman aged 30 to 39 in good health.

The CDR3 sequence is CASSWPLAGGAQETQYF. For the CDR3, the DNA is TGCGCCAGCAGCTGGCCTTTAGCGGGAGGCGCACAAGAGACCCAGTACTTC. The chain joins TRBV5-1 to TRBJ2-5; 10 nucleotides align to TRBD2. Trimming removed 3 bases from V and 2 bases from J; junction bases left unmatched: 10. From germline, CDR1 is SGHRS and CDR2 YFSETQ. This CDR3 is 17 amino acids long. Complete variable domain (other parts from reference TRBV5-1 and TRBJ2-5): KAGVTQTPRYLIKTRGQQVTLSCSPISGHRSVSWYQQTPGQGLQFLFEYFSETQRNKGNFPGRFSGRQFSNSRSEMNVSTLELGDSALYLCASSWPLAGGAQETQYFGPGTRLLVL.

This sequence joins TRBV6-1 and TRBJ1-3, with D possibly being TRBD1 (6 bases). The CDR3 runs to 12 residues. V was trimmed by 7 bases and J by 2 bases, leaving 6 bases between them. Germline-derived CDR1 and CDR2 are MNHNS and SASEGT. The DNA for the CDR3 is TGTGCCAGCACAGGGGCTGGAAACACCATATATTTT. Amino acids: CASTGAGNTIYF.

The chain employs TRBV19 and TRBJ1-2, with D tentatively TRBD1 (5 bases). Germline V gene sequence: CDR1 LNHDA, CDR2 SQIVND (reference sequence). The CDR3 runs 12 residues. V shed 3 bases and J shed 5 bases, with 7 bases lying between them. CDR3 bases: TGTGCCAGTAGTATCTCAGGGTATGGCTACACCTTC. It translates to CASSISGYGYTF.

V is TRBV13 and J is TRBJ1-2; D is perhaps TRBD1 (5 bases). Germline loops: CDR1 PRHDT, CDR2 FYEKMQ (reference sequence). Trimming took off 5 bases at V and 4 bases at J, with 23 bases between the two ends. CDR3 length: 17 residues. CDR3 DNA sequence: TGTGCCAGCAGCCTCGAGTTCGGCCGATCAAGGGGCTATGGCTACACCTTC. Protein product: CASSLEFGRSRGYGYTF.

The chain recombines TRBV15 with TRBJ2-1; the D is unclear. The ends were cut back, 5 bases at V and 11 bases at J, with 16 bases in the middle. The germline V gene encodes CDR1 LNHNV and CDR2 YYDKDF (reference sequence). This CDR3 spans 13 amino acids. Written as DNA, the CDR3 is TGTGCCACCAGCTCCAGTGCCCGGTCGAAGCAGTTCTTC. Its protein is CATSSSARSKQFF.

A few counts support this clone. The V call is TRBV5-6, the J call TRBJ1-2, with 7 positions matching TRBD1. Trimming removed 0 bases from V and 2 bases from J; junction bases left unmatched: 7. Germline CDR1 reads SGHDT; CDR2 reads YYEEEE. The CDR3 runs 16 residues. CDR3 protein: CASSLAATGVNYGYTF. CDR3 sequence (DNA): TGTGCCAGCAGCTTGGCCGCTACAGGGGTAAACTATGGCTACACCTTC.

The chain employs TRBV5-4 and TRBJ2-4; unclear D gene. Germline V lookup: CDR1 SGHNT, CDR2 YYREEE (reference sequence). The CDR3 is made up of 16 amino acids. Trimming cost V 0 bases and J 8 bases, with 18 bases left between them. CDR3 DNA sequence: TGTGCCAGCAGCTTGGATGATCAACCGTCAATGGACATTCAGTACTTC. Encoded protein: CASSLDDQPSMDIQYF.

The chain links TRBV10-1 to TRBJ1-5, with D tentatively TRBD1 (5 bases). Deletions cut 4 bases from V and 0 bases from J, with 7 bases between. This CDR3 is built from 14 residues. Germline V gives CDR1 WNHNN, CDR2 SYGVQD (reference sequence). This chain's CDR3 is CASSAGDSNQPQHF. CDR3 bases: TGCGCCAGCAGTGCGGGGGATAGCAATCAGCCCCAGCATTTT.

The chain joins TRBV5-4 to TRBJ2-5; the match to TRBD2 covers 15 bases. The trim removed 4 bases at V and 5 bases at J, leaving 3 bases unmatched. This CDR3 is built from 15 residues. Germline loops: CDR1 SGHNT, CDR2 YYREEE (reference sequence). This CDR3 reads CASSRGLAGGETQYF. The CDR3, as DNA: TGTGCCAGCAGCCGGGGACTAGCGGGAGGTGAGACCCAGTACTTC.

The gene calls are TRBV11-3 and TRBJ2-2, with a tentative D call TRBD1 (6 bases). This CDR3 has 15 amino acids. Germline lookup yields CDR1 SGHNT and CDR2 YENEEA. Trimming pared 3 bases from V and 4 bases from J, leaving 12 bases between. The CDR3: CASSLRTEITGELFF. DNA of the CDR3: TGTGCCAGCAGCTTGAGGACAGAGATCACCGGGGAGCTGTTTTTT. The entire variable domain, with the rest obtained from reference TRBV11-3 and TRBJ2-2, is as follows: EAGVVQSPRYKIIEKKQPVAFWCNPISGHNTLYWYLQNLGQGPELLIRYENEEAVDDSQLPKDRFSAERLKGVDSTLKIQPAELGDSAVYLCASSLRTEITGELFFGEGSRLTVL.

This clone appeared a few times. The sample carries other DNA sequences with the same CDR3. The chain combines TRBV30 with TRBJ2-3; no definite D call. CDR3 length equals 13 residues. CDR1 and CDR2 from the germline V gene are GTSNPN and SVGIG (reference sequence). Trimming stripped 3 bases from V and 1 base from J, with 8 bases between. CDR3: CAWRVSGTDTQYF. CDR3 nucleotides: TGTGCCTGGAGAGTCAGTGGCACAGATACGCAGTATTTT.

V gene TRBV4-1 combines with J gene TRBJ2-5, with 7 bases that match TRBD2. The J call may be incorrect, as the DNA end agrees better with TRBJ2-7. Germline V gene lookup returns CDR1 MGHRA and CDR2 YSYEKL. The CDR3 runs 18 residues. CDR3 bases: TGCGCCAGCAGCCAAGAACCAGATCTACGGGGGAGGGCCTACGAGCAGTACTTC. This sequence encodes CASSQEPDLRGRAYEQYF.

The chain uses TRBV20-1 and TRBJ2-1; D uncertain. CDR1 is DFQATT and CDR2 is SNEGSKA in the germline V gene (reference sequence). V was trimmed by 0 bases and J by 11 bases, leaving 8 bases between them. The CDR3 extends over 11 amino acids. This CDR3 reads CSARDQVQQFF. The DNA for the CDR3 is TGCAGTGCTAGAGATCAGGTCCAGCAGTTCTTC.

V usage is TRBV30 and J usage is TRBJ2-1; 8 bases agree with TRBD2. Germline-derived CDR1 and CDR2 are GTSNPN and SVGIG (reference sequence). The CDR3 spans 17 residues. V lost 5 bases, J lost 12 bases, and 24 bases stayed unmatched. CDR3 loop: CAWFPPQAGVVMSWQFF. In DNA, the CDR3 is TGTGCCTGGTTCCCCCCCCAAGCGGGGGTCGTAATGAGTTGGCAGTTCTTC.

CDR3 DNA sequence: TGTGCCAGCAGTTACCCGGACAGAGTCTCGTGGGGCTACACCTTC. The encoded protein is CASSYPDRVSWGYTF. The chain employs TRBV6-6 and TRBJ1-2; possible D gene TRBD1, 6 bases. Germline V lookup: CDR1 MNHNY, CDR2 SVGAGI (reference sequence). V lost 2 bases, J lost 8 bases, and 18 bases lay in between. CDR3 length equals 15 residues.

V usage is TRBV7-2 and J usage is TRBJ2-7; TRBD1 aligns across 9 bases. V was pared by 6 bases and J by 5 bases, with 11 bases of the junction left unmatched. The length of the CDR3 is 15 residues. Germline-derived CDR1 and CDR2 are SGHTA and FQGNSA. Here the CDR3 reads CASSPPGTGKDEQYF. In DNA form, the CDR3 reads TGTGCCAGCAGTCCACCCGGGACAGGGAAAGACGAGCAGTACTTC.

The chain carries TRBV6-5 and TRBJ2-3, with D possibly TRBD2 on 5 matching bases. V lost 2 bases, J lost 3 bases, and 12 bases lay in between. CDR1 is MNHEY and CDR2 is SVGAGI in the germline V gene. The CDR3 runs to 15 residues. CDR3 coding DNA: TGTGCCAGCAGTTACCATGGTAGCGAAACAGATACGCAGTATTTT. It is translated as CASSYHGSETDTQYF.

The V call is TRBV27, the J call TRBJ1-2, with 8 nucleotides matching TRBD1. This CDR3 is built from 15 residues. CDR1 MNHEY and CDR2 SMNVEV come from the germline V gene (reference sequence). V lost 6 bases, J lost 4 bases, and 10 bases stayed unmatched. CDR3 amino acids: CASSLTGAVSYGYTF. The CDR3 coding sequence is TGTGCCAGCAGCCTGACAGGGGCGGTTAGCTATGGCTACACCTTC.